Described below is a single T cell receptor beta chain sequence and its context. Its target is unknown. This entry is derived from a study of CD8 T cells in Susac syndrome. The study, taken as a whole, reports: Acknowledgment was made by the study that its TCR sequencing and HLA analysis involved a relatively small number of individuals.

TCR beta from blood CD8+ and CD4+ T cells was sequenced. The RNA, about 0.5 to 1 ug, was put through reverse transcription using random hexamers. The amplification used immunoSEQ multiplex PCR on TCR beta CDR3; it spanned 54 Vbeta and 13 Jbeta. TCRdb fed the immunoSEQ multiplex PCR reads into MiXCR, producing one record per CDR3 protein. The sample lists about 200,000 distinct CDR3 sequences, about 95% occurring once. The sample was CD4+ T cells from PBMCs. The source is a human donor with multiple sclerosis.

In DNA, the CDR3 is TGCAGCGCCTCAAGCAGCGAGTACAATGAGCAGTTCTTC. This codes for CSASSSEYNEQFF. V and J are TRBV29-1 and TRBJ2-1; no clear D gene. Germline CDR1 reads SQVTM; CDR2 reads ANQGSEA. V gave up 7 bases and J gave up 4 bases, with 14 bases separating them. The CDR3 sequence is 13 residues long.